Sequencing of this TCR beta chain was carried out in a study of cytomegalovirus exposure and HLA in healthy donors. General study findings and limits: A later analysis found common viral pathogens apparently linked to several of the most significant clusters. Both high specificity and high sensitivity reportedly marked the classifier's diagnosis of cytomegalovirus status. In a later analysis, across HLA loci, associated TCR counts were highest for DRB1, lowest for HLA-C.

This clone was seen more than once but under ten times. What it binds is not known. Amplification used 60 Vbeta primers and 13 Jbeta primers. Clones were read by immunoSEQ multiplex PCR, and TCRdb kept only the in-frame ones, dropping some. The data contain around 99,000 clones, roughly three quarters of them singletons. Sequenced material: PBMCs. The sequence was obtained from a woman between 45 and 65 years old in good health and CMV-seropositive.

DNA for the CDR3: TGTGCCAGCAGCTTAGAGCAGGGGGCCAGGACTGAAGCTTTCTTT. Its protein is CASSLEQGARTEAFF. The genes are TRBV7-6 and TRBJ1-1; 8 bases agree with TRBD1. Trimming cost V 1 base and J 5 bases; bases outside gene matches: 6. Germline assignment: CDR1 SGHVS and CDR2 FNYEAQ. The CDR3 contains 15 residues.